This T cell receptor beta chain was documented in a study of blood T cell repertoires in COVID-19 (dated by TCRdb to about 2020). In terms of the full investigation: The collaborator samples originated in the United States, Italy and Spain and spanned the acute and convalescent phases of COVID-19. The dataset comprised deeply sampled blood TCRbeta repertoires from subjects exposed to, actively infected with, or recovered from COVID-19. The samples were drawn from the first 160 participants of the ongoing ImmuneRACE study and from under 1,500 subjects provided by 6 global collaborators. The material from the prospective study consisted of cDNA or gDNA derived from T cells, B-cell-depleted T cells, or PBMCs. The repertoires were made available in a free public database intended to serve as a resource for research on the immune response to SARS-CoV-2. Where available, HLA class I and class II types were taken from metadata supplied by the sample provider and were not determined by assay-based typing. Nearly every sample came with metadata listing a de-identified subject ID, COVID-19 status, age in years and sex. Study-wide conclusions, independent of this receptor: How much clinical and demographic metadata was included differed by source and by participant, and the metadata was provided uncurated.

A word on this clone: Its antigen specificity is not known. Per-base qualities were not stored, and no clone one base away is much larger.

TCRbeta CDR3 regions were amplified from genomic DNA using the immunoSEQ Assay, a bias-controlled multiplex PCR. Processing in the source paper ran as follows. The number of nucleated cells in each sample was estimated from the amplification of reference gene primers within the assay. Sequence reads were collapsed and filtered to measure the absolute abundance of every unique TCRbeta CDR3 rearrangement. Productive Simpson clonality was computed per sample as the square root of Simpson's diversity index over productive rearrangements. The table was pulled from immuneACCESS by TCRdb, which kept in-frame rearrangements only. Such tables lose some clones; where checked, under half of the loss comes from unresolved V genes, and the rest has no known cause. That table gives V, J and clone size, and the DNA gave D and trimming. The sample records a few hundred thousand clones, more than 75% of which are singletons. The ten largest clones add up to about 7% of the sample.

Measured from the cysteine to the phenylalanine, the CDR3 is 13 residues long. The read is trimmed to its CDR3 DNA, 39 bases read in frame from base 1. Relative to germline, V is 2 bases shorter and J is 6 bases shorter, with 10 bases between their ends. Taken from the germline V gene, the CDR1 and CDR2 loops are SGHTA and FQGNSA. Enrolling through a virtual design, the prospective study's participants ranged in age from about 18 to 100 years and lived across roughly 24 United States geographic areas. Cohort assignment in the prospective study relied on participant-reported clinical history from a screening survey and a study questionnaire. Exposed participants were defined as having been in contact with someone with a PCR-confirmed or clinician-diagnosed COVID-19 case within 2 weeks of study entry. In the prospective study, whole blood, serum and a nasopharyngeal or oropharyngeal swab were collected from each participant by mobile phlebotomists. Participants in the prospective study had the option to provide additional blood draws and questionnaires over an approximately two-month period. Prospective study blood samples were shipped either frozen or at room temperature before DNA extraction.

Input material: PBMCs or T cells enriched from blood (not recorded which). The chain uses TRBV7-2 and TRBJ1-1, with an unclear D gene assignment. The origin of this receptor is a woman in her 50s who had been exposed to COVID-19. The sequence in DNA is TGTGCCAGCAGCTTAAACTCCCGGTCTGAAGCTTTCTTT. It specifies CASSLNSRSEAFF.